This is a list of T cell receptor beta chains from one sample in a study of control samples from healthy donors and cancer patients. Assay: immunoSEQ multiplex PCR; the TCRdb copy retains only in-frame clones and omits some. This table holds 75,000 to 100,000 clones, about 90% found once. Sequenced input: blood. The receptors were gathered from a man in his fifties or sixties in good health. Each CDR3 is given with its conserved first and last residue. A D gene is named only where the DNA matches it firmly. Where a row states a size, it is once, few, many or the class of an expanded clone; other rows omit it.

abundance,v_gene,d_gene,j_gene,CDR3aa,CDR3nt
NA,TRBV2,TRBD1,TRBJ1-2,CASTGTGGDYGYTF,TGTGCCAGCACGGGGACAGGGGGCGACTATGGCTACACCTTC
NA,TRBV7-2,NA,TRBJ2-1,CASRLSTGGLIGEQFF,TGTGCCAGCCGCCTTTCGACAGGCGGGCTAATTGGGGAGCAGTTCTTC
NA,TRBV14,NA,TRBJ1-6,CASSLEGWASPLHF,TGTGCCAGCAGCCTTGAGGGATGGGCTTCACCCCTCCACTTT
NA,TRBV27,TRBD1,TRBJ2-1,CASSPPGQGINEQFF,TGTGCCAGCAGTCCCCCGGGACAGGGGATCAATGAGCAGTTCTTC
NA,TRBV11-3,NA,TRBJ1-2,CASSAPGTPNYGYTF,TGTGCCAGCAGCGCCCCAGGGACACCTAACTATGGCTACACCTTC
few,TRBV10-3,NA,TRBJ2-7,CAISSGTLTLEQYF,TGTGCCATCAGCTCAGGTACCCTTACGCTGGAGCAGTACTTC
NA,TRBV18,NA,TRBJ2-7,CASSPPNPYEQYF,TGTGCCAGCTCACCACCTAACCCCTACGAGCAGTACTTC
NA,TRBV6-4,NA,TRBJ1-1,CASSEGENTEAFF,TGTGCCAGCAGTGAAGGGGAGAACACTGAAGCTTTCTTT
NA,TRBV6-5,TRBD1,TRBJ1-1,CASTRDRGQIAEAFF,TGTGCCAGCACCCGGGACAGGGGGCAGATCGCTGAAGCTTTCTTT
NA,TRBV14,NA,TRBJ1-4,CASSQASNGVREKLFF,TGTGCCAGCAGCCAAGCCTCGAACGGGGTTCGGGAAAAACTGTTTTTT
NA,TRBV2,TRBD1,TRBJ1-1,CACRAGGTGNTEAFF,TGTGCCTGCAGAGCCGGTGGGACAGGGAACACTGAAGCTTTCTTT
NA,TRBV24-1,TRBD1,TRBJ2-3,CATSDPRDRVKDTQYF,TGTGCCACCAGTGACCCCCGGGACAGGGTAAAGGATACGCAGTATTTT
NA,TRBV7-9,NA,TRBJ2-4,CASSPNRVAKNIQYF,TGTGCCAGCAGCCCTAACAGGGTGGCCAAAAACATTCAGTACTTC
NA,TRBV24-1,TRBD1,TRBJ1-5,CATSDLMTGGIYQPQHF,TGTGCCACCAGTGATCTTATGACAGGGGGCATATATCAGCCCCAGCATTTT
NA,TRBV5-4,NA,TRBJ2-5,CASSLYGRQETQYF,TGTGCCAGCAGCTTATACGGACGGCAAGAGACCCAGTACTTC
once,TRBV27,NA,TRBJ2-1,CASSFLGLYNEQFF,TGTGCCAGCAGTTTCCTGGGACTCTACAATGAGCAGTTCTTC
once,TRBV5-1,NA,TRBJ2-7,CASKGRNSYEQYF,TGCGCCAGCAAAGGCAGAAACTCCTACGAGCAGTACTTC
once,TRBV21-1,NA,TRBJ1-5,CASGPRSARGRDQPQHF,TGTGCCAGCGGCCCTAGGTCAGCTAGGGGCAGGGATCAGCCCCAGCATTTT
NA,TRBV29-1,NA,TRBJ1-1,CSVYKNTEAFF,TGCAGCGTGTACAAGAACACTGAAGCTTTCTTT
NA,TRBV27,NA,TRBJ1-5,CASSFGQSDQPQHF,TGTGCCAGCAGCTTCGGACAGAGCGACCAGCCCCAGCATTTT
NA,TRBV9,NA,TRBJ1-1,CASSPLRLTEAFF,TGTGCCAGCAGCCCGCTCCGGCTCACTGAAGCTTTCTTT
NA,TRBV11-2,NA,TRBJ2-5,CASSLRGDGETQYF,TGTGCCAGCAGCCTAAGGGGAGACGGAGAGACCCAGTACTTC
NA,TRBV2,TRBD2,TRBJ2-1,CASKSQGTSGVQFF,TGTGCCAGCAAATCACAAGGGACTAGCGGGGTGCAGTTCTTC
NA,TRBV2,TRBD1,TRBJ1-4,CASRRTGEREKLFF,TGTGCCAGCAGACGTACAGGGGAGCGGGAAAAACTGTTTTTT
NA,TRBV5-1,TRBD1,TRBJ1-1,CASSPTGGSTEAFF,TGCGCCAGCAGCCCGACAGGGGGCTCCACTGAAGCTTTCTTT
NA,TRBV7-8,TRBD1,TRBJ1-1,CASSNTQGGTEAFF,TGTGCCAGCAGCAACACACAGGGGGGCACTGAAGCTTTCTTT
NA,TRBV6-5,TRBD1,TRBJ1-5,CASSYSGVQGVREHF,TGTGCCAGCAGTTACTCAGGAGTTCAGGGGGTACGCGAGCATTTT
NA,TRBV6-5,NA,TRBJ1-5,CASSLRGASNQPQHF,TGTGCCAGCAGCTTACGGGGGGCTAGCAATCAGCCCCAGCATTTT
NA,TRBV19,NA,TRBJ2-6,CASSGAWGHLSSGANVLTF,TGTGCCAGTAGTGGGGCCTGGGGCCACCTAAGCTCTGGGGCCAACGTCCTGACTTTC
NA,TRBV5-1,TRBD2,TRBJ2-7,CASSFGAGGYEQYF,TGCGCCAGCAGCTTTGGAGCGGGGGGCTACGAGCAGTACTTC
NA,TRBV25-1,NA,TRBJ1-4,CASSERREKLFF,TGTGCCAGCAGTGAGAGGAGAGAAAAACTGTTTTTT
NA,TRBV15,NA,TRBJ2-7,CATSRDPDTSSYEQYF,TGTGCCACCAGCAGAGATCCTGACACGAGCTCCTACGAGCAGTACTTC
NA,TRBV27,TRBD2,TRBJ2-3,CASKVSGGTDTQYF,TGTGCCAGCAAAGTTAGCGGGGGCACAGATACGCAGTATTTT
NA,TRBV11-2,NA,TRBJ1-2,CASSSGASNYGYTF,TGTGCCAGCAGCTCCGGGGCCTCAAACTATGGCTACACCTTC
NA,TRBV29-1,TRBD1,TRBJ1-2,CSVIPRQGTYGYTF,TGCAGCGTTATCCCCCGACAGGGAACCTATGGCTACACCTTC
NA,TRBV4-2,NA,TRBJ1-5,CASSQDQDGQWPQHF,TGTGCCAGCAGCCAAGATCAGGACGGCCAATGGCCCCAGCATTTT
NA,TRBV29-1,NA,TRBJ2-1,CSVEDTGSSYNEQFF,TGCAGCGTTGAAGATACAGGGAGCTCCTACAATGAGCAGTTCTTC
NA,TRBV6-6,NA,TRBJ1-2,CASSSDETYGYTF,TGTGCCAGCAGTTCTGACGAGACCTATGGCTACACCTTC
NA,TRBV6-5,NA,TRBJ1-2,CASSSRTGANYGYTF,TGTGCCAGCAGCTCACGGACCGGGGCTAACTATGGCTACACCTTC
NA,TRBV3-1/TRBV3-2,TRBD1,TRBJ2-2,CASIDRGTGELFF,TGTGCCAGTATCGACAGGGGCACCGGGGAGCTGTTTTTT
NA,TRBV28,TRBD2,TRBJ2-1,CASSPNSGGQYNEQFF,TGTGCCAGCAGCCCTAATAGCGGGGGGCAGTACAATGAGCAGTTCTTC
once,TRBV19,NA,TRBJ1-2,CASSLDLGFRRSYGYTF,TGTGCCAGTAGTCTCGACTTGGGCTTCCGACGGAGCTATGGCTACACCTTC
NA,TRBV6-5,NA,TRBJ1-6,CASRVQGKSPLHF,TGTGCCAGCAGAGTACAGGGTAAATCACCCCTCCACTTT
once,TRBV11-2,TRBD1,TRBJ2-1,CASSLVGQGWNEQFF,TGTGCCAGCAGCTTAGTGGGACAGGGGTGGAATGAGCAGTTCTTC
NA,TRBV3-1/TRBV3-2,NA,TRBJ2-1,CASSQNSYNEQFF,TGTGCCAGCAGCCAGAACAGCTACAATGAGCAGTTCTTC
NA,TRBV7-9,NA,TRBJ1-1,CASSPRRATEAFF,TGTGCCAGCAGCCCCCGGAGGGCCACTGAAGCTTTCTTT
NA,TRBV18,TRBD1,TRBJ2-7,CASSPDRGRDEQYF,TGTGCCAGCTCACCGGACAGGGGGCGGGACGAGCAGTACTTC
NA,TRBV5-6,NA,TRBJ1-6,CASSSARSPLHF,TGTGCCAGCAGCTCGGCGAGGTCACCCCTCCACTTT
NA,TRBV3-1/TRBV3-2,TRBD1,TRBJ1-2,CASSQGRTGYGYTF,TGTGCCAGCAGCCAAGGTCGGACAGGCTATGGCTACACCTTC
NA,TRBV18,NA,TRBJ1-5,CASSGGGSSNQPQHF,TGTGCCAGCTCCGGGGGCGGCAGTAGCAATCAGCCCCAGCATTTT
NA,TRBV5-8,TRBD1,TRBJ1-4,CASSLGQGAAKLFF,TGTGCCAGCAGCTTGGGACAGGGGGCGGCCAAACTGTTTTTT
NA,TRBV6-5,NA,TRBJ1-2,CASENRDWGYTF,TGTGCCAGCGAGAACAGGGATTGGGGCTACACCTTC
NA,TRBV5-1,NA,TRBJ1-4,CASSFGDANEKLFF,TGCGCCAGCAGCTTCGGGGATGCTAATGAAAAACTGTTTTTT